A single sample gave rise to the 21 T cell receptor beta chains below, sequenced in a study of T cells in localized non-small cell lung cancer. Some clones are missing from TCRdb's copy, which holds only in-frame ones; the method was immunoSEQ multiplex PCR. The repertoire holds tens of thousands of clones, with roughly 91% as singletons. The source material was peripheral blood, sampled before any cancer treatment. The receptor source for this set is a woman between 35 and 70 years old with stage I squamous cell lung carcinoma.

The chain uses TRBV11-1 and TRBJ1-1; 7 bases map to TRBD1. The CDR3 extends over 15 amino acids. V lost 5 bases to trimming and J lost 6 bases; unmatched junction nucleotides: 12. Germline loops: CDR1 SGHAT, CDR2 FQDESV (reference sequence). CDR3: CASSPRQGRRAEAFF. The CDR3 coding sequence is TGTGCCAGCAGCCCGAGACAGGGAAGGAGGGCTGAAGCTTTCTTT.

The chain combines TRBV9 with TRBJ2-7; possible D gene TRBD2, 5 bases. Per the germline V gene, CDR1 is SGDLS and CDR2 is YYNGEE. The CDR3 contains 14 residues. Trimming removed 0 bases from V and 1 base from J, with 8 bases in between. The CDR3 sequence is CASSVGLASYEQYF. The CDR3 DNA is TGTGCCAGCAGCGTAGGGCTAGCTTCCTACGAGCAGTACTTC.

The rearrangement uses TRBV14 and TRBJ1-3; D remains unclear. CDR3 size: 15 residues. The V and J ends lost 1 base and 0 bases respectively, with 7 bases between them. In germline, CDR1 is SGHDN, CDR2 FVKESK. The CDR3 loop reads CASSQGSYSGNTIYF. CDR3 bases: TGTGCCAGCAGCCAAGGAAGCTACTCTGGAAACACCATATATTTT.

This CDR3 reads CASRLGGTTGGYTF. In nucleotides, the CDR3 is TGTGCCAGCAGGCTCGGCGGGACGACCGGTGGCTACACCTTC. V and J are TRBV10-3 and TRBJ1-2, with D possibly matching TRBD1 (5 bases). Germline V gene lookup returns CDR1 ENHRY and CDR2 SYGVKD. Trimming took off 10 bases at V and 7 bases at J, with 22 bases between the two ends. CDR3 length: 14 residues.

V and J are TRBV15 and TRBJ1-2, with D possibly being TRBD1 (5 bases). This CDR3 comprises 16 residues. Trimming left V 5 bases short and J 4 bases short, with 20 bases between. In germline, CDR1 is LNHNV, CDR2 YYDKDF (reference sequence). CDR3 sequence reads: CATSGGFVGRSYGYTF. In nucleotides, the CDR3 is TGTGCCACCAGCGGGGGGTTTGTGGGGAGGAGCTATGGCTACACCTTC.

The DNA for the CDR3 is TGTGCCAGCAGCCAAAGCGGGGAAGGAGCTTTCTTT. This encodes CASSQSGEGAFF. The chain is built from TRBV14 and TRBJ1-1; D gene ambiguous. With 2 bases removed from V and 10 bases from J, the gap between germline ends came to 11 bases. Germline V gene sequence: CDR1 SGHDN, CDR2 FVKESK. The CDR3 has 12 residues.

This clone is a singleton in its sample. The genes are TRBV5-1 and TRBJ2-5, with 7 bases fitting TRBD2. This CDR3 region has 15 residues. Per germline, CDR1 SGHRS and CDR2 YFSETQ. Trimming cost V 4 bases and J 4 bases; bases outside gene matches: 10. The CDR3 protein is CASSLQRGGGETQYF. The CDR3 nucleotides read TGCGCCAGCAGCCTCCAGCGGGGTGGGGGAGAGACCCAGTACTTC.

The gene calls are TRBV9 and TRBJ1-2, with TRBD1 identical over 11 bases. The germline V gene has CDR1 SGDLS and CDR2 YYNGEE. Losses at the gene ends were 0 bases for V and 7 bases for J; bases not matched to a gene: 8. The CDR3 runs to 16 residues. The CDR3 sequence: CASSVGIRDRGGGYTF. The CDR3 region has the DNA TGTGCCAGCAGCGTAGGCATCCGGGACAGGGGGGGTGGCTACACCTTC.

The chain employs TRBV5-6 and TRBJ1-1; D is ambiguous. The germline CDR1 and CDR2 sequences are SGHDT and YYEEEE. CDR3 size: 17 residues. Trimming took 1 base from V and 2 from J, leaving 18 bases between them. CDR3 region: CASSLFSLRLFNTEAFF. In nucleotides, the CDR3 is TGTGCCAGCAGCTTGTTTTCACTGAGGTTGTTCAACACTGAAGCTTTCTTT. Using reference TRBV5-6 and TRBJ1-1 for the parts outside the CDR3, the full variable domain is DAGVTQSPTHLIKTRGQQVTLRCSPKSGHDTVSWYQQALGQGPQFIFQYYEEEERQRGNFPDRFSGHQFPNYSSELNVNALLLGDSALYLCASSLFSLRLFNTEAFFGQGTRLTVV.

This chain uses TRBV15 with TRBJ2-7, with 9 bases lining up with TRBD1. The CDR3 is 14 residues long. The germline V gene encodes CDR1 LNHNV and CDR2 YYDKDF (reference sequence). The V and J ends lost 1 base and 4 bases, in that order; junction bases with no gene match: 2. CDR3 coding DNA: TGTGCCACCAGCAGAGGTGGGACAGGGTACGAGCAGTACTTC. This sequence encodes CATSRGGTGYEQYF.

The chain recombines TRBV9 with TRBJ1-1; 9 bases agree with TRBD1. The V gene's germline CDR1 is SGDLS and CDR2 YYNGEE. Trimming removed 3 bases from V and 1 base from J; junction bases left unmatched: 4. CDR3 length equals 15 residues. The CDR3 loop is CASSATGGPNTEAFF. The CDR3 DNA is TGTGCCAGCAGCGCGACAGGGGGGCCGAACACTGAAGCTTTCTTT.

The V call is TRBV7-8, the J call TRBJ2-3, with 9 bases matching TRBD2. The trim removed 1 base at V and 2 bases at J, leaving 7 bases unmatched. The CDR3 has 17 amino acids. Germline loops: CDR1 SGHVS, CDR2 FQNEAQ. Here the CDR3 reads CASSLGSLAGSTDTQYF. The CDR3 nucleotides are TGTGCCAGCAGCTTAGGGTCTCTAGCGGGGTCCACAGATACGCAGTATTTT.

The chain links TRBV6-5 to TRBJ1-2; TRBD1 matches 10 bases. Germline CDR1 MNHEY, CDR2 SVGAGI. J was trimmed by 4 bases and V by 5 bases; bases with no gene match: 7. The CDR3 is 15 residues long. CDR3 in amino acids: CASSRQGAGIYGYTF. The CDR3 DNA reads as TGTGCCAGCAGTAGACAGGGGGCGGGGATCTATGGCTACACCTTC.

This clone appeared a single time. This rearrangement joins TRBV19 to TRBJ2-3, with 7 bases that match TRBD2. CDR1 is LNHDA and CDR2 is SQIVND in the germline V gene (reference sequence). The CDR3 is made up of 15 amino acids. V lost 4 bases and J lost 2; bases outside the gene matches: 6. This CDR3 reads CASSTQAGITDTQYF. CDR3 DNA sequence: TGTGCCAGTAGTACTCAAGCGGGGATCACAGATACGCAGTATTTT. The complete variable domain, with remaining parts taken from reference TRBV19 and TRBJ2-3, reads DGGITQSPKYLFRKEGQNVTLSCEQNLNHDAMYWYRQDPGQGLRLIYYSQIVNDFQKGDIAEGYSVSREKKESFPLTVTSAQKNPTAFYLCASSTQAGITDTQYFGPGTRLTVL.

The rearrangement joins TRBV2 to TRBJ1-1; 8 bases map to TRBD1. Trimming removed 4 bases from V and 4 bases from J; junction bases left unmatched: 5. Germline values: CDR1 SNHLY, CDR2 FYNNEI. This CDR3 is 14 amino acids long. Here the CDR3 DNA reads TGTGCCAGCAGTGCCTCCGACAGGGGCACTGAAGCTTTCTTT. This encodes CASSASDRGTEAFF.

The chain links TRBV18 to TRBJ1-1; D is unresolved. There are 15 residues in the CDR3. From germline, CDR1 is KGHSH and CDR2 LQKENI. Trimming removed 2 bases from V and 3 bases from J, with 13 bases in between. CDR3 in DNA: TGTGCCAGCTCACCATCCGGGGTCGTTGACACTGAAGCTTTCTTT. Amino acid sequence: CASSPSGVVDTEAFF.

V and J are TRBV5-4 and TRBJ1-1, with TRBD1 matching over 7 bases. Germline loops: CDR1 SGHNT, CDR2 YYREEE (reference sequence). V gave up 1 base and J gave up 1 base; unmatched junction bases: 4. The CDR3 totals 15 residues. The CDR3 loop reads CASSLLGGRNTEAFF. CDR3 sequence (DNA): TGTGCCAGCAGCTTGCTAGGGGGCCGGAACACTGAAGCTTTCTTT.

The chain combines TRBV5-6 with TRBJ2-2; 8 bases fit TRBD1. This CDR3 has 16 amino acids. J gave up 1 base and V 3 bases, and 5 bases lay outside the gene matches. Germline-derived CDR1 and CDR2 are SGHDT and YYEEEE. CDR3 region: CASSSSTGVNTGELFF. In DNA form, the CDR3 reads TGTGCCAGCAGCTCCTCGACAGGGGTGAACACCGGGGAGCTGTTTTTT.

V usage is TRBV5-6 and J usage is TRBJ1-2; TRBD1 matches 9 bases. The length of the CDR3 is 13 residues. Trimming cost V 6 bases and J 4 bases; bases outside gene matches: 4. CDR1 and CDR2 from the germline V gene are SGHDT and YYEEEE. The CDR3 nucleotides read TGTGCCAGCACCCGACAGGGGGTCTATGGCTACACCTTC. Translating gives CASTRQGVYGYTF.

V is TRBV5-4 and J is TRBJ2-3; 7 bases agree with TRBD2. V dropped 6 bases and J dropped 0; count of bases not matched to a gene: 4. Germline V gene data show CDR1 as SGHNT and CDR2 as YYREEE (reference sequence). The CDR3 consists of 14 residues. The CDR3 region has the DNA TGTGCCAGCACCAGGGACTATAGCACAGATACGCAGTATTTT. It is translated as CASTRDYSTDTQYF.

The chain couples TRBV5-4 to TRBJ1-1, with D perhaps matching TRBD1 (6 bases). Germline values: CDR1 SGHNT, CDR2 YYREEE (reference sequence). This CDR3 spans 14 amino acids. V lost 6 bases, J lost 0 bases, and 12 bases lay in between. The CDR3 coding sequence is TGTGCCAGCACCCAACAGGGTTTGAACACTGAAGCTTTCTTT. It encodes CASTQQGLNTEAFF.